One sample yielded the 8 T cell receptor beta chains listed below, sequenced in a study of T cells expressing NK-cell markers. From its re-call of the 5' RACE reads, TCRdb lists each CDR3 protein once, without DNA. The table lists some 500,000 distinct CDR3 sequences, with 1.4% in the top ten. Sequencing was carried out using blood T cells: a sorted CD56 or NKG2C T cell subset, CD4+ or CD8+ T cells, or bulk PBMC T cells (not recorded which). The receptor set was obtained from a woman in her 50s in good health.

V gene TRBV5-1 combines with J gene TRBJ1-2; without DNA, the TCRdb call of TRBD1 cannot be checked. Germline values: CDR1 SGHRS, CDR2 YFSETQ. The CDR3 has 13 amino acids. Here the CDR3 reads CASSFQGARGYTF.

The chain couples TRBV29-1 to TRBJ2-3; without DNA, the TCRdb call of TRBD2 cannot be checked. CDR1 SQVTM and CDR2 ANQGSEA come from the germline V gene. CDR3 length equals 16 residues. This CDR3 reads CSVRRGAGGYTDTQYF.

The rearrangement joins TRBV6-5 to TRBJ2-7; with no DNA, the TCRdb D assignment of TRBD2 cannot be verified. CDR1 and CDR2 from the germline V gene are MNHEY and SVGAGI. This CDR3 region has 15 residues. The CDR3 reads CASSYLTGTTVVQYF.

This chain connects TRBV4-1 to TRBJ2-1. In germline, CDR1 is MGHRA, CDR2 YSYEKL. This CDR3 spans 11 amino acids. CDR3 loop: CASSQENEQFF.

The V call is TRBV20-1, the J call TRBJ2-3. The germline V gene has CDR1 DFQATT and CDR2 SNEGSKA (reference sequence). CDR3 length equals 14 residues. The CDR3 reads CSASQGASTDTQYF.

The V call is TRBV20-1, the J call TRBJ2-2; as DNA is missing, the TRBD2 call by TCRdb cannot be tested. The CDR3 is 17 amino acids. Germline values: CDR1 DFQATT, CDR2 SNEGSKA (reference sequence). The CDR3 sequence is CSARPPASGIGTGELFF.

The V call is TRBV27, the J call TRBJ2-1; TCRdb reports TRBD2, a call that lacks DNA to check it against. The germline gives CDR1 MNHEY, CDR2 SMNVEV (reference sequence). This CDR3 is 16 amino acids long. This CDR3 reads CASSSRGGLGINEQFF.

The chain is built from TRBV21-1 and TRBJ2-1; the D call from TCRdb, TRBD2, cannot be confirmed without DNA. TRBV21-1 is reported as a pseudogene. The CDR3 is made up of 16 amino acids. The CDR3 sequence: CASSVPSLGCFYEQFF.